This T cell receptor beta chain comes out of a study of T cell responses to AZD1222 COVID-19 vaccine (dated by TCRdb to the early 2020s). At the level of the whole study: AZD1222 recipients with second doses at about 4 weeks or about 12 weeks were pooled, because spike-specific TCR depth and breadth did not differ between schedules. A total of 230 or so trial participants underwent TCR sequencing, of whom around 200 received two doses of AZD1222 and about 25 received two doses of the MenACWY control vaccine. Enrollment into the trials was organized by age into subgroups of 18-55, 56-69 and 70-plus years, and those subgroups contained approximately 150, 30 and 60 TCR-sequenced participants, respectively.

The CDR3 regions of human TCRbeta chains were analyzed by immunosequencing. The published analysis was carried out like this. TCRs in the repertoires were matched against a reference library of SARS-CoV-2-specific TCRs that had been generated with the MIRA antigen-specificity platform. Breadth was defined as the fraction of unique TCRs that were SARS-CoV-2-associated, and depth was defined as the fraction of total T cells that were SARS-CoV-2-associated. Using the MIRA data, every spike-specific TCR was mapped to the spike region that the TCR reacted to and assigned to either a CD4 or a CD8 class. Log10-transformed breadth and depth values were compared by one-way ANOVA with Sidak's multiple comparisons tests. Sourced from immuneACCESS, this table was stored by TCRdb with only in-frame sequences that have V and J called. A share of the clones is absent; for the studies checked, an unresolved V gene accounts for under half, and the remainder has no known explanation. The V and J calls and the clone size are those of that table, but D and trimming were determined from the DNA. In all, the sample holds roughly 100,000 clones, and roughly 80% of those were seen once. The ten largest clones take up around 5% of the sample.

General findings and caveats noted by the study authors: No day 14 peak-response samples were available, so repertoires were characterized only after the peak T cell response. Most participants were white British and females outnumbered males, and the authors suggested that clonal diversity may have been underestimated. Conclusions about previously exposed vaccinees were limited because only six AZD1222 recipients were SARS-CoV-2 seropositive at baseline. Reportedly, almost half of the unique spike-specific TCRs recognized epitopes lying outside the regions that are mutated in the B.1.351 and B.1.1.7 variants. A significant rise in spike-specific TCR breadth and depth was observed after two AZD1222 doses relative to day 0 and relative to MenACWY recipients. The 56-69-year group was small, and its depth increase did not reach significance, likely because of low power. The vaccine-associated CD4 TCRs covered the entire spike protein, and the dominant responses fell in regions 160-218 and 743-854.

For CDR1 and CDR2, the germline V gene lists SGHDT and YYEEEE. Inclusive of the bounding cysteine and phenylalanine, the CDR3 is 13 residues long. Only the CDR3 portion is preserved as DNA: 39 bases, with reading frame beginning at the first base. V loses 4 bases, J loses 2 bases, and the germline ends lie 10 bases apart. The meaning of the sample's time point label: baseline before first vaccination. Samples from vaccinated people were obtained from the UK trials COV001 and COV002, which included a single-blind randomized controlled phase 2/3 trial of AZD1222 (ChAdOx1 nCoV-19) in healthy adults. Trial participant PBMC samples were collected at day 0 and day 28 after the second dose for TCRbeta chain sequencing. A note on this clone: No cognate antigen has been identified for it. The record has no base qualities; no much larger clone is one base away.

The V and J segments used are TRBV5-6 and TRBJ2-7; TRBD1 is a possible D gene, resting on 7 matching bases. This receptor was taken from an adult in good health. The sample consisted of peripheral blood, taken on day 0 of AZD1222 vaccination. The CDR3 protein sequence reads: CASSLRGAYEQYF. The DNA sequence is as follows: TGTGCCAGCAGCCTCAGGGGGGCCTACGAGCAGTACTTC.